The rows below give T cell receptor beta chains drawn from one sample of a study of cytomegalovirus exposure and HLA in healthy donors. Only in-frame clones appear in the TCRdb table, and some are missing; sequencing was by immunoSEQ multiplex PCR. The repertoire includes about 170,000 clones, 86% of them detected once, and about 2.5% sits in the top ten. Sequenced material: PBMCs. These receptors all come from a man younger than 35 in good health and CMV-seropositive. The CDR3 runs from the conserved cysteine through the conserved F or W. Fields, in order: V gene, J gene, D gene, clone size, CDR3 protein, CDR3 DNA. A D gene is named only where the DNA matches it firmly. Some rows mark clone size as missing; the rest say once, few, many or name a class of expanded clone.

TRBV4-3	TRBJ2-2	NA	NA	CASSQGRVAGELFF	TGCGCCAGCAGCCAAGGTCGGGTGGCCGGGGAGCTGTTTTTT
TRBV9	TRBJ2-3	NA	NA	CASSVGGGGSDTQYF	TGTGCCAGCAGCGTAGGAGGGGGGGGGTCAGATACGCAGTATTTT
TRBV7-9	TRBJ1-1	NA	NA	CASSWSAAVRGEAFF	TGTGCCAGCAGCTGGAGTGCGGCAGTAAGAGGTGAAGCTTTCTTT
TRBV9	TRBJ2-3	NA	NA	CASSVSGSSVTDTQYF	TGTGCCAGCAGCGTATCCGGGTCCAGTGTCACAGATACGCAGTATTTT
TRBV19	TRBJ1-6	TRBD1	few	CASSIVAGGTNSPLHF	TGTGCCAGTAGTATTGTGGCAGGGGGCACGAATTCACCCCTCCACTTT
TRBV6-1	TRBJ1-4	NA	NA	CATSRATLEKLFF	TGTGCCACCTCGCGGGCTACCTTAGAAAAACTGTTTTTT
TRBV10-3	TRBJ1-1	NA	NA	CAISESGSTEAFF	TGTGCCATCAGTGAATCAGGGTCCACTGAAGCTTTCTTT
TRBV25-1	TRBJ1-1	NA	NA	CASSVGQGKATEAFF	TGTGCCAGCAGTGTCGGGCAGGGAAAGGCCACTGAAGCTTTCTTT
TRBV2	TRBJ2-7	TRBD2	NA	CAIGGLAGEQYF	TGTGCCATCGGGGGACTAGCGGGTGAGCAGTACTTC
TRBV5-5	TRBJ1-1	TRBD1	NA	CASSFQGAALEAFF	TGTGCCAGCAGCTTCCAGGGGGCAGCCCTTGAAGCTTTCTTT
TRBV11-1	TRBJ1-1	NA	NA	CASSLVRRGPGGAFF	TGTGCCAGCAGCTTAGTAAGGAGGGGACCCGGAGGGGCTTTCTTT
TRBV7-9	TRBJ2-7	NA	few	CASSLGAAEQYF	TGTGCCAGCAGCTTAGGAGCGGCCGAGCAGTACTTC
TRBV19	TRBJ1-6	NA	NA	CASSIADSAPLHF	TGTGCCAGTAGTATAGCCGACAGCGCACCCCTCCACTTT
TRBV7-9	TRBJ1-5	TRBD1	NA	CASSFASTGTYQPQHF	TGTGCCAGCAGCTTCGCCTCGACAGGGACCTATCAGCCCCAGCATTTT
TRBV29-1	TRBJ2-5	NA	once	CSGGESQETQYF	TGCAGCGGGGGGGAGAGCCAAGAGACCCAGTACTTC
TRBV12-5	TRBJ2-5	NA	few	CASGLGRETQYF	TGTGCTAGTGGTTTGGGTAGAGAGACCCAGTACTTC
TRBV6-5	TRBJ2-3	TRBD2	NA	CASRIAGTDTQYF	TGTGCCAGCAGAATAGCGGGGACAGATACGCAGTATTTT
TRBV7-3	TRBJ2-2	NA	NA	CASLSGTGELFF	TGTGCCAGCCTCAGCGGCACCGGGGAGCTGTTTTTT
TRBV5-4	TRBJ2-2	TRBD1	once	CASSLPETGEDTGELFF	TGTGCCAGCAGTTTGCCTGAGACAGGGGAGGACACCGGGGAGCTGTTTTTT
TRBV7-9	TRBJ1-2	NA	NA	CASSSPGNGYTF	TGTGCCAGCAGCTCACCCGGGAATGGCTACACCTTC
TRBV18	TRBJ2-7	TRBD1	NA	CASSPSRDRERNEQYF	TGTGCCAGCTCACCGTCGAGGGACAGGGAACGGAACGAGCAGTACTTC
TRBV19	TRBJ2-7	NA	NA	CASSIGQGLTYEQYF	TGTGCCAGTAGTATCGGACAGGGACTAACCTACGAGCAGTACTTC